One and the same sample provided the 26 T cell receptor beta chains below, sequenced in a study of CD8 T cells in ankylosing spondylitis. TCRdb re-called the 5' RACE reads through MiXCR, storing one row per CDR3 protein. The sample consists of 250,000 to 350,000 distinct CDR3 sequences, around 21% of them appearing once. The sequenced material came from blood, either unsorted or a sorted T cell fraction (not recorded which). These receptors were obtained from a female donor with ankylosing spondylitis or in good health (not recorded which).

CDR3 region: CASSFQGPGEQFF. The CDR3, as DNA: TGTGCCAGCAGTTTTCAGGGGCCCGGTGAGCAGTTCTTC. The V call is TRBV6-5, the J call TRBJ2-1; weak D call: TRBD1 (6 bases). V was cut by 4 bases and J by 9 bases, with 13 bases left in between. This CDR3 is 13 amino acids long. Germline lookup yields CDR1 MNHEY and CDR2 SVGAGI.

This clonotype was seen a handful of times. This rearrangement joins TRBV6-1 to TRBJ1-2; D perhaps matches TRBD1 (6 bases). In germline, CDR1 is MNHNS, CDR2 SASEGT. Trimming pared 7 bases from V and 8 bases from J, leaving 20 bases between. The length of the CDR3 is 14 residues. Here the CDR3 DNA reads TGTGCCAGCACCCAACGAGGGGGACGGGACGGCTACACCTTC. This translates into CASTQRGGRDGYTF.

This clonotype was seen repeatedly, ten times or more. The rearrangement uses TRBV20-1 and TRBJ1-4, with 10 bases aligning to TRBD1. After removal of 5 bases from V and 8 bases from J, the junction contained 11 bases not matched to a gene. The CDR3 is made up of 15 amino acids. The germline CDR1 and CDR2 sequences are DFQATT and SNEGSKA (reference sequence). CDR3 sequence reads: CSAPHSGTGEEKLFF. The DNA for the CDR3 is TGCAGTGCTCCTCACTCCGGGACAGGGGAGGAAAAACTGTTTTTT.

This clonotype was counted ten times or more. The gene calls are TRBV6-1 and TRBJ2-1; 9 bases fit TRBD1. J lost 4 bases, V lost 6 bases, and 4 bases had no gene match. The CDR3 length is 14 residues. The germline V gene encodes CDR1 MNHNS and CDR2 SASEGT. DNA of the CDR3: TGTGCCAGCAGGGGGACAGGGATATACAATGAGCAGTTCTTC. Protein sequence: CASRGTGIYNEQFF.

This chain connects TRBV30 to TRBJ2-7; D may be TRBD2 (6 bases). The length of the CDR3 is 14 residues. Germline CDR1 and CDR2: GTSNPN and SVGIG (reference sequence). V was clipped by 4 bases and J by 1 base, with 14 bases between them. The CDR3 coding sequence is TGTGCCTGGAATCGCCTAGCGACGTCCTACGAGCAGTACTTC. Encoded protein: CAWNRLATSYEQYF.

In its sample, this clonotype was seen many times. The gene calls are TRBV29-1 and TRBJ2-1; 10 positions match TRBD2. CDR1 SQVTM and CDR2 ANQGSEA come from the germline V gene. V trimming: 3 bases; J trimming: 7 bases; junction bases outside the gene matches: 9. The CDR3 runs 15 residues. DNA for the CDR3: TGCAGCGTTGATTTAGCGGGAGGCCTCCGGAATGAGCAGTTCTTC. Amino acid sequence: CSVDLAGGLRNEQFF.

This clonotype appeared many times. This chain joins TRBV4-3 and TRBJ2-2; D may be TRBD2 (5 bases). V lost 0 bases to trimming and J lost 4 bases, with 15 bases between them. Germline V gene lookup returns CDR1 LGHNA and CDR2 YSLEER. The CDR3 length is 17 residues. The CDR3 DNA reads TGCGCCAGCAGCCAAGATTCGAGGGTTTGGGGCACCGGGGAGCTGTTTTTT. Its translation: CASSQDSRVWGTGELFF.

This clonotype has a handful of counts. The rearrangement joins TRBV6-2 or TRBV6-3 to TRBJ2-7; the D gene could be TRBD1 or TRBD2 (6 bases each). CDR1 and CDR2 (germline): MNHEY, SVGEGT. The CDR3 runs to 15 residues. Between the trimmed V and J ends, which lost 7 bases and 1 base, there was a span of 17 bases. The CDR3 DNA sequence: TGTGCCAGCACCGACGGGGGCGGGAAGTCCTACGAGCAGTACTTC. Amino acids: CASTDGGGKSYEQYF.

This clonotype was observed a few times. The V call is TRBV20-1, the J call TRBJ2-3; D unclear. CDR1 and CDR2 from the germline V gene are DFQATT and SNEGSKA (reference sequence). This CDR3 contains 17 residues. With 0 bases removed from V and 0 bases from J, the gap between germline ends came to 16 bases. The chain's CDR3 is CSARDLVGSRSTDTQYF. The CDR3 DNA is TGCAGTGCTAGAGATCTTGTCGGTAGCAGAAGCACAGATACGCAGTATTTT.

There are many counts of this clonotype. This chain joins TRBV12-3 or TRBV12-4 and TRBJ1-2; 8 bases match TRBD1. This CDR3 is built from 13 residues. V shed 3 bases, J shed 10 bases, and the junction held 7 bases outside the gene matches. CDR3 loop: CASSLGQVRDYTF. The CDR3 DNA sequence: TGTGCCAGCAGTTTGGGACAGGTGAGGGACTACACCTTC.

This clonotype was seen more than once but under ten times. The CDR3 reads CAISESIGPTYGYTF. The CDR3 DNA sequence: TGTGCCATCAGTGAGTCGATAGGACCGACCTATGGCTACACCTTC. The rearrangement links TRBV10-3 to TRBJ1-2; D call uncertain. The CDR3 is 15 residues long. V lost 0 bases and J 4 bases, leaving 12 bases between the germline ends. From germline, CDR1 is ENHRY and CDR2 SYGVKD.

There are a few counts of this clonotype. V usage is TRBV11-3 and J usage is TRBJ2-1; D is ambiguous. Germline V gives CDR1 SGHNT, CDR2 YENEEA. The V end lost 2 bases, the J end lost 2 bases, and 10 bases lay between the germline ends. The CDR3 totals 15 residues. CDR3 nucleotide sequence: TGTGCCAGCAGCTTATCCCCGGGTCCCTACAATGAGCAGTTCTTC. Encoded protein: CASSLSPGPYNEQFF.

This clonotype was detected only a few times. This sequence joins TRBV5-1 and TRBJ2-6; no definite D call. This CDR3 comprises 16 residues. V shed 4 bases and J shed 0 bases, with 11 bases lying between them. CDR1 is SGHRS and CDR2 is YFSETQ in the germline V gene. CDR3 region: CASSAQIYSGANVLTF. The CDR3 DNA is TGCGCCAGCAGCGCCCAGATCTACTCTGGGGCCAACGTCCTGACTTTC.

The chain uses TRBV6-2 or TRBV6-3 and TRBJ2-7; possible D gene TRBD2, 6 bases. This CDR3 has 14 residues. Trimming stripped 6 bases from V and 2 bases from J, with 14 bases between. Per germline, CDR1 MNHEY and CDR2 SVGEGT. The DNA for the CDR3 is TGTGCCAGCAGCGACGGGACTCCTCCCTACGAGCAGTACTTC. Its protein is CASSDGTPPYEQYF.

This clonotype was counted only a few times. The V gene is TRBV6-4, the J gene TRBJ1-2, with 10 bases that match TRBD1. CDR3 size: 13 residues. V dropped 6 bases and J dropped 7; count of bases not matched to a gene: 5. Germline V gene lookup returns CDR1 MRHNA and CDR2 SNTAGT. The CDR3 DNA reads TGTGCCAGCAGCCCCGGGACAGGGGTTGGCTACACCTTC. Its translation is CASSPGTGVGYTF.

The V gene is TRBV3-1, the J gene TRBJ2-7; TRBD1 aligns across 10 bases. V lost 4 bases to trimming and J lost 6 bases; unmatched junction nucleotides: 12. Germline CDR1 reads LGHDT; CDR2 reads YNNKEL (reference sequence). This CDR3 has 16 residues. The CDR3 is CASSLITGTGAGEQYF. CDR3 nucleotides: TGTGCCAGCAGCCTCATTACCGGGACAGGGGCTGGCGAGCAGTACTTC.

The chain couples TRBV28 to TRBJ2-3, with a tentative D call TRBD2 (5 bases). V was shortened by 7 bases and J by 4 bases, with 12 bases between the two germline ends. CDR3 size: 13 residues. Germline V gene sequence: CDR1 MDHEN, CDR2 SYDVKM. The CDR3 protein is CASTEGGADTQYF. The CDR3 region has the DNA TGTGCCAGCACCGAGGGTGGGGCAGATACGCAGTATTTT.

The chain couples TRBV9 to TRBJ2-1; D possibly corresponds to TRBD2 (6 bases). V lost 4 bases and J lost 8, with 16 bases in between. Germline V gene lookup returns CDR1 SGDLS and CDR2 YYNGEE. This CDR3 has 14 amino acids. The CDR3 DNA is TGTGCCAGCAGCACATCAGGGACTGGGCATGAGCAGTTCTTC. This sequence encodes CASSTSGTGHEQFF.

V usage is TRBV9 and J usage is TRBJ2-5; TRBD1 aligns across 9 bases. The CDR3 totals 16 residues. Germline CDR1 SGDLS, CDR2 YYNGEE. Trimming cost V 4 bases and J 6 bases; bases outside gene matches: 13. This chain's CDR3 is CASSSRTGVEWKTQYF. In nucleotides, the CDR3 is TGTGCCAGCAGCTCTCGGACAGGGGTAGAGTGGAAGACCCAGTACTTC.

In its sample, this clonotype was seen a few times. This rearrangement joins TRBV20-1 to TRBJ2-5, with 8 bases fitting TRBD1. The CDR3 is 13 amino acids. V gave up 2 bases and J gave up 3 bases; unmatched junction bases: 2. Germline CDR1 and CDR2: DFQATT and SNEGSKA (reference sequence). CDR3 amino acids: CSARPTGEETQYF. CDR3 DNA sequence: TGCAGTGCTAGACCGACAGGGGAAGAGACCCAGTACTTC.

The V gene is TRBV7-8, the J gene TRBJ1-5, with a weak D call TRBD1 (5 bases). The CDR3 totals 15 residues. Germline values: CDR1 SGHVS, CDR2 FQNEAQ. V lost 5 bases, J lost 1 base, and 12 bases lay in between. Here the CDR3 DNA reads TGTGCCAGCAGCCGTGGGGAGGGGAGCAATCAGCCCCAGCATTTT. It codes for CASSRGEGSNQPQHF.

This clonotype has at least ten counts. V usage is TRBV16 and J usage is TRBJ1-1; maybe TRBD1 (5 bases). The CDR3 runs to 15 residues. Deletions cut 4 bases from V and 6 bases from J, with 18 bases between. Germline V gene data show CDR1 as KGHSY and CDR2 as FQNENV. As DNA, the CDR3 is TGTGCCAGCAGCCTGGACTTAGGATTGGGGGCTGAAGCTTTCTTT. As protein: CASSLDLGLGAEAFF.

V is TRBV12-3 or TRBV12-4 and J is TRBJ1-2; 9 bases fit TRBD1. J lost 1 base, V lost 5 bases, and 11 bases had no gene match. The CDR3 is 17 residues long. Here the CDR3 reads CASSLTTGGPLNYGYTF. The CDR3 DNA is TGTGCCAGCAGTCTAACGACAGGGGGACCTCTTAACTATGGCTACACCTTC.

This chain joins TRBV20-1 and TRBJ2-3; D may be TRBD1 (5 bases). Germline V gives CDR1 DFQATT, CDR2 SNEGSKA (reference sequence). The CDR3 is made up of 17 amino acids. Trimming left V 3 bases short and J 0 bases short, with 19 bases between. Here the CDR3 DNA reads TGCAGTGCTAGTACCGTGACAGCTGCAACTAGCACAGATACGCAGTATTTT. Its translation: CSASTVTAATSTDTQYF.

The chain combines TRBV24-1 with TRBJ2-5; 7 bases agree with TRBD1. J lost 4 bases, V lost 4 bases, and 5 bases had no gene match. Per germline, CDR1 KGHDR and CDR2 SFDVKD. There are 14 residues in the CDR3. Written as DNA, the CDR3 is TGTGCCACCAGTGACCGCAGACAGGGAGAGACCCAGTACTTC. Protein: CATSDRRQGETQYF.

The rearrangement links TRBV7-3 to TRBJ2-5, with TRBD2 matching over 7 bases. The J segment lost 9 bases and the V segment lost 3 bases, leaving 10 bases of the junction unmatched. This CDR3 spans 14 amino acids. Germline V CDR1 and CDR2: SGHTA, FQGTGA. CDR3 sequence: CASSLAGRGEAQYF. CDR3 bases: TGTGCCAGCAGCTTGGCGGGGAGGGGTGAGGCCCAGTACTTC.